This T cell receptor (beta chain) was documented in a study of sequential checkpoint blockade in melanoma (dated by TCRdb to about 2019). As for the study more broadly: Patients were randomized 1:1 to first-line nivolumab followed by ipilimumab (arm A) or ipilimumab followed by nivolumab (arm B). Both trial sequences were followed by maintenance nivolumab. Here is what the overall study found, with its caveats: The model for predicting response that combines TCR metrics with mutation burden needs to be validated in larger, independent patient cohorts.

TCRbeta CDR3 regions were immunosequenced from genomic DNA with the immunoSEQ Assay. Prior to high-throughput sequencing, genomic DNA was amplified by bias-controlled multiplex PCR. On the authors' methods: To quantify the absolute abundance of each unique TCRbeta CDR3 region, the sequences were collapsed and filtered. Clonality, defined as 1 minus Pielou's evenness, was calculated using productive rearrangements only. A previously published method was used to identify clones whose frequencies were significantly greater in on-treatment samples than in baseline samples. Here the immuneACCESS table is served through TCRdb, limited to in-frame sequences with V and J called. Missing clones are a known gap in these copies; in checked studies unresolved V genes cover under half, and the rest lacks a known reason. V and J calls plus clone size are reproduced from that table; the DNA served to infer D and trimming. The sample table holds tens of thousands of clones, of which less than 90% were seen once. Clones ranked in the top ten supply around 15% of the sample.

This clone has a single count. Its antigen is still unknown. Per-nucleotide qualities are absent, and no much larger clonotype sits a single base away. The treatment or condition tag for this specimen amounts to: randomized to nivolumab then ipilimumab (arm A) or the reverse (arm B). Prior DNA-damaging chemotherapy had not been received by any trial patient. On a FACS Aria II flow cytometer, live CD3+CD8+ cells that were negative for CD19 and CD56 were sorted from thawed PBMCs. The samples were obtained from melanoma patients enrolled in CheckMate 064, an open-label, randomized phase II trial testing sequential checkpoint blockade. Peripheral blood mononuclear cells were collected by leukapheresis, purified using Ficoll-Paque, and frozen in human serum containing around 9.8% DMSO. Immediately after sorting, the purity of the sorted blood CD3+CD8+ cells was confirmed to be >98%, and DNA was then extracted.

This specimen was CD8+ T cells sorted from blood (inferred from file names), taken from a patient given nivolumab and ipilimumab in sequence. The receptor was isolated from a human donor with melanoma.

DNA sequence: TGTGCCAGCACAGGGGGCGGGCAGCCCCAGCATTTT. Its translation is CASTGGGQPQHF. Recombination linked TRBV2 to TRBJ1-5; 8 nucleotides in the junction match TRBD1. Compared with germline, V lacks 7 bases and J lacks 7 bases; bases without a gene match: 3. The CDR3 holds 12 amino acids from the cysteine to the phenylalanine. Just CDR3 DNA is preserved here, 36 bases in frame from base 1. Taken from the germline V gene, the CDR1 and CDR2 loops are SNHLY and FYNNEI.